This T cell receptor beta chain derives from a study of cytomegalovirus exposure and HLA in healthy donors. Looking at the study overall: Earlier work reported 90 million to 120 million unique TCR beta sequences from some 170 million T cells.

Regarding this clone: What it binds is unknown.

Primers for the PCR totalled 60 Vbeta and 13 Jbeta. Sequencing was performed with immunoSEQ multiplex PCR; in TCRdb, only in-frame clones are kept and a portion is missing. The data show around 190,000 clones, around 75% seen once. Study results and caveats: There were a few CMV-associated chains whose specificity for CMV antigens was confirmed in vitro. About 87% or about 30% of the time was how often most TCR beta V segments were productive, according to an earlier analysis. Trimming of TCR beta V- and J-genes showed a link, identified in a later analysis, to a missense DCLRE1C variant.

Germline values: CDR1 SGDLS, CDR2 YYNGEE. The CDR3 is 15 residues long. The V segment lost 3 bases and the J segment 4 bases; nucleotides outside the gene matches: 9. The J gene is TRBJ1-2, the V gene TRBV9, with 7 bases aligning to TRBD1. The TCR originated in a woman in her forties or fifties in good health and CMV-seronegative. Material: PBMCs. Here the CDR3 reads CASSEGGQTIYGYTF. For the CDR3, the DNA is TGTGCCAGCAGCGAAGGGGGACAGACAATCTATGGCTACACCTTC. Full variable domain (remainder filled in from reference TRBV9 and TRBJ1-2): DSGVTQTPKHLITATGQRVTLRCSPRSGDLSVYWYQQSLDQGLQFLIQYYNGEERAKGNILERFSAQQFPDLHSELNLSSLELGDSALYFCASSEGGQTIYGYTFGSGTRLTVV.